These 27 T cell receptor beta chains originate from one sample sequenced in a study of CD8 T cells in Susac syndrome. An input of roughly 0.45 to 1 ug of RNA was subjected to reverse transcription using random hexamers. TCRdb re-derived calls from the immunoSEQ multiplex PCR reads in MiXCR, one entry per CDR3 protein. The sample comprises about 430,000 distinct CDR3 sequences, more than 80% of which are singletons, and roughly 0.11% rests with the top ten. The sample comprised CD8+ T cells from PBMCs. Receptors were obtained from a human donor with multiple sclerosis.

The genes are TRBV28 and TRBJ1-6; D is unclear. This CDR3 region has 16 residues. Germline V gene lookup returns CDR1 MDHEN and CDR2 SYDVKM. Between the trimmed V and J ends, which lost 2 bases and 0 bases, there was a span of 8 bases. The CDR3 loop is CASSLGVSSYNSPLHF. The CDR3, as DNA: TGTGCCAGCAGTTTAGGTGTCAGCTCCTATAATTCACCCCTCCACTTT.

The V gene is TRBV3-1, the J gene TRBJ2-1, with D hard to call. The CDR3 sequence is 14 residues long. V lost 0 bases and J lost 6, with 9 bases in between. Germline values: CDR1 LGHDT, CDR2 YNNKEL (reference sequence). The CDR3 region is CASSQDWGPNEQFF. The DNA of the CDR3 is TGTGCCAGCAGCCAAGATTGGGGTCCCAATGAGCAGTTCTTC.

The chain links TRBV7-9 to TRBJ1-5; TRBD1 aligns across 7 bases. J was trimmed by 0 bases and V by 4 bases; bases with no gene match: 9. Germline assignment: CDR1 SEHNR and CDR2 FQNEAQ (reference sequence). This CDR3 comprises 17 residues. The CDR3 loop reads CASSSDRDPYSNQPQHF. The CDR3 DNA is TGTGCCAGCAGCTCAGACAGGGACCCTTATAGCAATCAGCCCCAGCATTTT.

The V call is TRBV6-6, the J call TRBJ2-1; D might be TRBD2 (6 bases). V was pared by 2 bases and J by 9 bases, with 17 bases between. CDR1 and CDR2 (germline): MNHNY, SVGAGI (reference sequence). The CDR3 contains 15 residues. The CDR3 is CASSYRRTPGGEQFF. The CDR3 DNA reads as TGTGCCAGCAGTTACCGTCGCACTCCCGGGGGTGAGCAGTTCTTC.

CDR3 nucleotide sequence: TGTGCCAGCTCACCGGGAGACATCACCCGTCGGCAGCCCCAGCATTTT. Translated, it gives CASSPGDITRRQPQHF. The rearrangement links TRBV12-3 or TRBV12-4 to TRBJ1-5; no clear D. The CDR3 has 16 residues. V was cut by 8 bases and J by 7 bases, with 24 bases left in between.

The CDR3 nucleotides are TGTGCCAGCAGTTTCCTCACCGATAATTCACCCCTCCACTTT. Translation: CASSFLTDNSPLHF. The V and J genes are TRBV28 and TRBJ1-6; D unresolved. The CDR3 runs to 14 residues. The germline V gene encodes CDR1 MDHEN and CDR2 SYDVKM. V lost 3 bases and J lost 5, with 8 bases in between.

The rearrangement links TRBV4-2 to TRBJ2-3; the match to TRBD2 covers 8 bases. Germline-derived CDR1 and CDR2 are LGHNA and YNFKEQ. Trimming at V came to 0 bases and at J to 4 bases, leaving 6 bases not matched to a gene. This CDR3 contains 16 residues. CDR3 sequence (DNA): TGTGCCAGCAGCCAAGATCGGACGGGAGGGCCAGATACGCAGTATTTT. This encodes CASSQDRTGGPDTQYF.

The gene calls are TRBV5-1 and TRBJ2-2; D is unclear. Between the trimmed V and J ends, which lost 0 bases and 2 bases, there was a span of 8 bases. Per germline, CDR1 SGHRS and CDR2 YFSETQ. The length of the CDR3 is 15 residues. The CDR3 loop reads CASSLGEINTGELFF. CDR3 in DNA: TGCGCCAGCAGCTTGGGGGAAATAAACACCGGGGAGCTGTTTTTT.

The chain links TRBV20-1 to TRBJ2-7; 9 nucleotides match TRBD1. CDR1 is DFQATT and CDR2 is SNEGSKA in the germline V gene (reference sequence). The CDR3 covers 14 residues. Unmatched junction bases numbered 8, after V lost 6 bases and J lost 2 bases. The CDR3 is CSASAGTGTYEQYF. The CDR3 nucleotides read TGCAGTGCATCCGCCGGGACAGGGACCTACGAGCAGTACTTC.

The V gene is TRBV11-2, the J gene TRBJ2-1, with 8 bases identical to TRBD2. V was clipped by 5 bases and J by 7 bases; unmatched bases: 4. Per the germline V gene, CDR1 is SGHAT and CDR2 is FQNNGV. The CDR3 length is 13 residues. The CDR3 sequence: CASSTGLVNEQFF. In DNA, the CDR3 is TGTGCCAGCAGCACGGGACTAGTTAATGAGCAGTTCTTC.

The chain combines TRBV9 with TRBJ2-7; 10 positions agree with TRBD2. CDR1 and CDR2 (germline): SGDLS, YYNGEE. This CDR3 has 16 residues. With 4 bases clipped from V and 4 bases from J, the junction kept 11 bases outside the gene matches. DNA for the CDR3: TGTGCCAGCAGCTCTACTAGCGGGATTTCGACATACGAGCAGTACTTC. Its protein is CASSSTSGISTYEQYF.

This clonotype was seen only once. The chain is built from TRBV30 and TRBJ2-2; TRBD1 aligns across 11 bases. Unmatched junction bases numbered 3, after V lost 1 base and J lost 5 bases. The CDR3 has 15 residues. The germline CDR1 and CDR2 sequences are GTSNPN and SVGIG (reference sequence). CDR3 in amino acids: CAWSGGQGVTGELFF. Written as DNA, the CDR3 is TGTGCCTGGAGTGGGGGACAGGGGGTAACCGGGGAGCTGTTTTTT.

The chain joins TRBV6-5 to TRBJ1-5; D gene unclear. The CDR3 covers 12 residues. V was shortened by 1 base and J by 7 bases, with 5 bases between the two germline ends. Germline loops: CDR1 MNHEY, CDR2 SVGAGI. CDR3 nucleotides: TGTGCCAGCAGTTACTTGGGGCAGCCCCAGCATTTT. Residues: CASSYLGQPQHF.

The chain recombines TRBV28 with TRBJ1-5; D uncertain. Germline V CDR1 and CDR2: MDHEN, SYDVKM. The CDR3 loop spans 14 amino acids. With 5 bases removed from V and 3 bases from J, the gap between germline ends came to 11 bases. Here the CDR3 DNA reads TGTGCCAGCAGTCCAAACGTTGCCAATCAGCCCCAGCATTTT. The encoded protein is CASSPNVANQPQHF.

The rearrangement joins TRBV5-1 to TRBJ2-5, with TRBD1 matching 12 bases. The germline CDR1 and CDR2 sequences are SGHRS and YFSETQ. This CDR3 contains 15 residues. J lost 4 bases, V lost 6 bases, and 7 bases had no gene match. The CDR3 sequence is CASTGTGGVIETQYF. The CDR3 DNA reads as TGCGCCAGCACCGGGACAGGGGGCGTCATAGAGACCCAGTACTTC. The full variable domain, in which reference TRBV5-1 and TRBJ2-5 provide the parts outside the CDR3, is KAGVTQTPRYLIKTRGQQVTLSCSPISGHRSVSWYQQTPGQGLQFLFEYFSETQRNKGNFPGRFSGRQFSNSRSEMNVSTLELGDSALYLCASTGTGGVIETQYFGPGTRLLVL.

The rearrangement links TRBV5-8 to TRBJ1-5, with TRBD1 identical over 8 bases. V shed 0 bases, J shed 7 bases, and the junction held 6 bases outside the gene matches. The CDR3 totals 15 residues. Germline values: CDR1 SGHTS, CDR2 YDEGEE. This CDR3 reads CASSLETGVGQPQHF. The CDR3 coding sequence is TGTGCCAGCAGCTTGGAGACAGGGGTAGGACAGCCCCAGCATTTT.

The V and J genes are TRBV7-9 and TRBJ2-5, with 9 bases matching TRBD1. Per the germline V gene, CDR1 is SEHNR and CDR2 is FQNEAQ (reference sequence). V lost 5 bases to trimming and J lost 4 bases; unmatched junction nucleotides: 8. This CDR3 has 15 amino acids. CDR3 loop: CASSPRDRAAETQYF. In DNA, the CDR3 is TGTGCCAGCAGCCCCCGGGACAGGGCGGCAGAGACCCAGTACTTC.

The sample holds many counts of this clonotype. This chain connects TRBV6-5 to TRBJ2-7; the D gene is possibly TRBD1 (5 bases). The germline CDR1 and CDR2 sequences are MNHEY and SVGAGI. The CDR3 loop spans 12 amino acids. V was pared by 4 bases and J by 2 bases, with 6 bases between. CDR3 DNA: TGTGCCAGCAGTTTGGACACCTACGAGCAGTACTTC. Its protein is CASSLDTYEQYF.

J is TRBJ2-5 and V is TRBV29-1; TRBD1 matches at 7 bases. The V gene's germline CDR1 is SQVTM and CDR2 ANQGSEA. The CDR3 covers 12 residues. J lost 5 bases, V lost 3 bases, and 3 bases had no gene match. In nucleotides, the CDR3 is TGCAGCGTTGACGACAGGGTCGAGACCCAGTACTTC. Translated, it gives CSVDDRVETQYF.

This chain links TRBV4-1 with TRBJ1-2; D uncertain. This CDR3 is 15 amino acids long. With 0 bases removed from V and 4 bases from J, the gap between germline ends came to 12 bases. CDR1 and CDR2 from the germline V gene are MGHRA and YSYEKL. The chain's CDR3 is CASSQESGPRYGYTF. CDR3 bases: TGCGCCAGCAGCCAAGAGTCCGGGCCGCGCTATGGCTACACCTTC.

The chain carries TRBV27 and TRBJ2-7, with D tentatively TRBD1 or TRBD2 (5 bases each). The length of the CDR3 is 14 residues. V was pared by 2 bases and J by 6 bases, with 14 bases between. Germline V lookup: CDR1 MNHEY, CDR2 SMNVEV (reference sequence). The DNA of the CDR3 is TGTGCCAGCAGTTTAATTGGGGGATATCGCGAGCAGTACTTC. As protein: CASSLIGGYREQYF.

This clonotype was seen a few times. J is TRBJ1-1 and V is TRBV19; D call uncertain. With 1 base removed from V and 1 base from J, the gap between germline ends came to 7 bases. This CDR3 region has 14 residues. Germline CDR1 reads LNHDA; CDR2 reads SQIVND (reference sequence). CDR3 residues: CASSIAGSNTEAFF. CDR3 DNA sequence: TGTGCCAGTAGTATAGCGGGCTCGAACACTGAAGCTTTCTTT.

The chain couples TRBV7-6 to TRBJ1-1; D gene unclear. The germline gives CDR1 SGHVS, CDR2 FNYEAQ. The CDR3 length is 15 residues. Trimming took off 1 base at V and 7 bases at J, with 16 bases between the two ends. The CDR3 spells CASSLVASAGSEAFF. CDR3 DNA sequence: TGTGCCAGCAGCTTAGTAGCCTCGGCGGGAAGTGAAGCTTTCTTT.

The chain combines TRBV27 with TRBJ1-1; D perhaps matches TRBD1 (5 bases). Germline CDR1 and CDR2: MNHEY and SMNVEV (reference sequence). The CDR3 contains 12 residues. Trimming left V 10 bases short and J 5 bases short, with 14 bases between. CDR3 sequence: CATQAGGTEAFF. CDR3 sequence (DNA): TGTGCCACCCAAGCTGGGGGAACTGAAGCTTTCTTT.

This chain joins TRBV27 and TRBJ2-3, with D tentatively TRBD2 (5 bases). Germline loops: CDR1 MNHEY, CDR2 SMNVEV (reference sequence). The V and J ends lost 4 bases and 6 bases respectively, with 14 bases between them. The CDR3 consists of 14 residues. The CDR3 loop reads CASSWQHLADTQYF. The CDR3 DNA reads as TGTGCCAGCAGTTGGCAGCACTTAGCGGATACGCAGTATTTT.

The chain links TRBV4-1 to TRBJ1-6; 8 nucleotides agree with TRBD1. After removal of 4 bases from V and 10 bases from J, the junction contained 12 bases not matched to a gene. Germline V gives CDR1 MGHRA, CDR2 YSYEKL. The CDR3 totals 16 residues. CDR3 in amino acids: CASSLPRETGVSPLHF. As DNA, the CDR3 is TGCGCCAGCAGCCTCCCCCGAGAGACAGGGGTCTCACCCCTCCACTTT.

The V and J genes are TRBV11-2 and TRBJ2-7; a possible D gene is TRBD2 (6 bases). Germline assignment: CDR1 SGHAT and CDR2 FQNNGV. Trimming left V 8 bases short and J 0 bases short, with 11 bases between. The CDR3 has 13 residues. The CDR3 nucleotides read TGTGCCAGCTTGGGACTTAGCTCCTACGAGCAGTACTTC. Translated: CASLGLSSYEQYF.